The table lists the clone carrying this T cell receptor beta chain with a few counts. The target antigen is unknown. The data stem from a study of CD4 T cells in relation to SARS-CoV-2 and coronaviruses. As for the study in general: ViraFEST: roughly ten-day antigen culture of PBMCs, then TCR beta CDR3 sequencing. Shared crossreactive spike epitopes were mapped to their HLA restriction.

Only in-frame clones appear in the TCRdb table, and some are missing; sequencing was by immunoSEQ multiplex PCR. The sample records tens of thousands of clones, about 80% being singletons. Before the COVID-19 pandemic, during about 2011-2019, CD4+ T cells were taken from unexposed donors. After about 11 days of culture, CD4+ T cells were isolated. Testing used SARS-CoV-2 S/N and four cold-coronavirus spikes on unexposed-donor CD4+ T cells, cells permitting. Cultures received half-medium IL-2 refreshes on days 3 and 7. The sequence was obtained from a human donor in good health. The sequenced sample was CD4+ T cells from PBMCs, cultured in vitro.

The CDR3: CASSPGTPYEQYF. The CDR3 region has the DNA TGTGCCAGCAGCCCCGGAACACCCTACGAGCAGTACTTC. V and J are TRBV6-6 and TRBJ2-7; D is unresolved. The length of the CDR3 is 13 residues. Germline V CDR1 and CDR2: MNHNY, SVGAGI (reference sequence). V was pared by 6 bases and J by 2 bases, with 11 bases between.